The TCR beta chain described here comes from a study of OX40 agonist ivuxolimab in advanced cancers. Concerning the study at large: Ivuxolimab was a fully human IgG2 agonistic monoclonal antibody targeting the costimulatory receptor OX40 (CD134). Peripheral TCRbeta sequencing aimed to test whether ivuxolimab altered TCR sequence diversity and caused clonal T-cell expansion. Intravenous ivuxolimab was administered to patients every 2 weeks at six dose levels: 0.01, 0.1, 0.3, 1.5, 3 and 10 mg/kg. Among the approximately 54 dose-escalation patients, around 19 had hepatocellular carcinoma, roughly 15 melanoma, 9 renal cell carcinoma and 9 head and neck cancer. The paper describes the monotherapy dose-escalation part (N = 52 patients) of the phase I trial of ivuxolimab. Partial responses were achieved by three dose-escalation patients, of whom one had hepatocellular carcinoma and two had cutaneous melanoma. Prior anti-PD-1, anti-PD-L1 or anti-CTLA-4 therapy was permitted, and checkpoint inhibitors had been received by less than 45% of dose-escalation patients. The dose-escalation cohort was about 86% male with a mean age of approximately 60 years, ranging from roughly 23 to 90. Results and caveats for the whole study, not just this receptor: After ivuxolimab, expanded clones were on average more numerous among CD8+ T cells than among CD4+ T cells. Partial responders in the 0.1-3.0 mg/kg groups had among the lowest normalized peripheral clonal expansion, especially among CD8+ T cells. Low levels of normalized T-cell clonal expansion were also shown by some nonresponding patients. Antigen specificity was not determined for the clonally expanded peripheral T cells. At doses of 0.1 to 3.0 mg/kg, clonal expansion of both CD4+ and CD8+ blood T cells was observed from baseline to week 6.

Concerning this clone: The antigen it recognizes is unknown. No clone much larger than this one lies a single base away; base qualities are absent.

Genomic DNA was isolated from the sorted cells so that the TCRbeta CDR3 region could be sequenced. The immunoSEQ Assay was used to sequence the TCRbeta CDR3 regions. TCRdb mirrors the immuneACCESS table, restricted to in-frame sequences. Some clones are absent from its copies; in checked studies, under half trace to an unresolved V gene, and the reason for the others is unknown. Counted in this sample were tens of thousands of clones; 75% to 90% of them appeared once. 30% to 35% of the sample belongs to the ten largest clones. The germline V gene sets CDR1 to SGHRS and CDR2 to YFSETQ. The CDR3 spans 16 residues, from the cysteine through the phenylalanine. Only CDR3 DNA remains: 48 bases, in frame from the first base. The junction carries 17 bases between V and J, which are trimmed by 6 bases and 1 base respectively. Patients with a history of autoimmune disease or receiving systemic immunosuppression were excluded from the trial. Peripheral blood for TCR sequencing was collected from all dose cohorts at baseline, on cycle 4 day 1, and on cycle 7 day 1. Samples came from an open-label, multicenter, first-in-human phase I dose-escalation trial of ivuxolimab. The trial enrolled adults with locally advanced or metastatic head and neck squamous cell, hepatocellular, melanoma or renal cell carcinoma. CD4+ and CD8+ T cells were sorted separately from peripheral blood before TCR sequencing.

The sequencing used CD4+ or CD8+ T cells sorted from blood, collected in a trial of the OX40 agonist ivuxolimab. The sequence came from an adult with an advanced solid tumor such as melanoma, head and neck, liver or kidney cancer. The chain was built from TRBV5-1 and TRBJ2-1, with a tentative D gene TRBD2 over 5 matching bases. This receptor carries the CDR3 CASTPDTAVSYNEQFF. The DNA sequence follows: TGCGCCAGCACCCCCGATACAGCGGTATCCTACAATGAGCAGTTCTTC.